This T cell receptor (beta chain) was retrieved from a study of T cell changes during pregnancy in multiple sclerosis. The repertoire was sequenced with immunoSEQ multiplex PCR; TCRdb's copy has only in-frame clones and lacks some. The sample records over 30,000 clones, about 88% being singletons. The sequence derives from a female donor with multiple sclerosis, enrolled in a pregnancy study. Sequenced material: CD8+ T cells from peripheral blood mononuclear cells, taken in the third trimester of pregnancy.

The CDR3 region has the DNA TGCGCCAGCAGCCAAGAACCAGGGACCTACGAGCAGTACTTC. Its protein product is CASSQEPGTYEQYF. The V call is TRBV4-1, the J call TRBJ2-7; D may be TRBD1 (5 bases). Trimming pared 0 bases from V and 2 bases from J, leaving 8 bases between. CDR3 length equals 14 residues. Germline V gene sequence: CDR1 MGHRA, CDR2 YSYEKL.